Listed below are T cell receptor gamma chains from one sample, sequenced in a study of human gamma delta and Vdelta1 T cells. TCRdb re-called the PCR reads through CATT. Among about 5,100 gamma-chain clones listed, 32% were seen once. Their recognized antigens are unknown. Input material: Vdelta1 gamma-delta T cells from blood grown in culture (DOT cells). Receptors were obtained from a human donor in good health. Each CDR3 is given with its conserved first and last residue. Expanded clones are given a class, and other clones once, few, many or no size at all.

>few|TRGJ1/TRGJ2|TRGV3
TGTGCCACCTGGGACAGGCAATCTTATTATAAGAAACTCTTT
CATWDRQSYYKKLF
>NA|TRGJ1/TRGJ2|TRGV4
TGTGCCACCTGGGACGGACCCAGTACTTCGAATTATTATAAGAAACTCTTT
CATWDGPSTSNYYKKLF
>few|TRGJ1/TRGJ2|TRGV3
TGTGCCACCTGGGACCCCGGATATTATAAGAAACTCTTT
CATWDPGYYKKLF
>NA|TRGJP2|TRGV5
TGTGCCACCTGGGACAGGCAGGCTGATTGGATCAAGACGTTT
CATWDRQADWIKTF
>few|TRGJ1/TRGJ2|TRGV4
TGTGCCACCTGGGATGGGTCGAATTATTATAAGAAACTCTTT
CATWDGSNYYKKLF
>few|TRGJ1/TRGJ2|TRGV4
TGTGCCACCTGGGGCGGAGGTAGGAAACTCTTT
CATWGGGRKLF
>NA|TRGJ1/TRGJ2|TRGV8
TGTGCCACCTGGGAATTTTATTATAAGAATCTCTTT
CATWEFYYKNLF
>few|TRGJP2|TRGV3
TGTGCCACCTGGGACCGGAGTAGTGATTGGATCAAGACGTTC
CATWDRSSDWIKTF
>few|TRGJ1/TRGJ2|TRGV4
TGTGCCACCTGGGACGGGACCCTTTATTATAAGAAACTCTTT
CATWDGTLYYKKLF
>NA|TRGJ1/TRGJ2|TRGV5
TGTGCCACCTGGGACAGGCCTCAATATTATAAGAAACTCTTT
CATWDRPQYYKKLF
>NA|TRGJ1/TRGJ2|TRGV4
TGTGCCACCTGGGATGGCCCCCCTATGTATAAGAAACTCTTT
CATWDGPPMYKKLF
>NA|TRGJP2|TRGV3
TGTGCCACCTGGGACAGGCGGGATGATTGGATCAAGACGTTT
CATWDRRDDWIKTF
>medium-sized|TRGJ1/TRGJ2|TRGV5
TGTGCCACCTGGGACAGGCCTGATTATTATAAGAAACTCTTT
CATWDRPDYYKKLF
>NA|TRGJ1/TRGJ2|TRGV4
TGTGCCACCTGGGACGGCCCACCGGGGAAGAAACTCTTT
CATWDGPPGKKLF
>few|TRGJ1/TRGJ2|TRGV8
TGTGCCACCTGGGATAAATGGACTTATAAGAAACTCTTT
CATWDKWTYKKLF
>NA|TRGJ1/TRGJ2|TRGV3
TGTGCCACCTGGGACACACGGTTGGAGAAACTCTTT
CATWDTRLEKLF
>few|TRGJ1/TRGJ2|TRGV5
TGTGCCACCTGGGACAGGCTCCCGCAGTGGAATAAGAAACTCTTT
CATWDRLPQWNKKLF
>few|TRGJ1/TRGJ2|TRGV3
TGTGCCACCTGGGACAGGCCAAAGAAACTCTTT
CATWDRPKKLF
>few|TRGJ1/TRGJ2|TRGV4
TGTGCCACCTGGGATGGGCGCCATTATAAGAAACTCTTT
CATWDGRHYKKLF
>NA|TRGJ1/TRGJ2|TRGV3
TGTGCCACCTGGGACCGACCGTCTCCGGCCGCCTATAAGAAACTCTTT
CATWDRPSPAAYKKLF
>NA|TRGJ1/TRGJ2|TRGV4
TGTGCCACCTGGGATTTCTATTATAAGAAACTCTTT
CATWDFYYKKLF
>NA|TRGJ1/TRGJ2|TRGV5
TGTGCCACCTGGGACAGCCGGAATTATTATAAGAAACTCTTT
CATWDSRNYYKKLF
>few|TRGJ1/TRGJ2|TRGV5
TGTGCCACCTGGGACACTTTTAAGAAACTCTTT
CATWDTFKKLF
>few|TRGJ1/TRGJ2|TRGV9
TGTGCCTTGTGGGAGGTGAACTGCTATTATAAGAAACTCTTT
CALWEVNCYYKKLF
>NA|TRGJ1/TRGJ2|TRGV3
TGTGCCACCTGGGACAGGCCAGGGGATTATTATAAGAAACTCTTT
CATWDRPGDYYKKLF
>NA|TRGJ1/TRGJ2|TRGV4
TGTGCCACCTGGGATAGAGTACATTATAAGAAACTCTTT
CATWDRVHYKKLF
>NA|TRGJ1/TRGJ2|TRGV10
TGTGCTGCGTGGGATTTAGGATTGGCATATTATAAGAAACTCTTT
CAAWDLGLAYYKKLF
>few|TRGJP2|TRGV9
TGTGCCTTGTGGGAGACCGGGGGTAGTGATTGGATCAAGACGTTT
CALWETGGSDWIKTF
>NA|TRGJ1/TRGJ2|TRGV5
TGTGCCACCTGGGGGGGCCCCAAGAAACTCTTT
CATWGGPKKLF
>NA|TRGJ1/TRGJ2|TRGV8
TGTGCCACCTGGGATTCACTCCGACGGAAATCTTATTATAAGAAACTCTTT
CATWDSLRRKSYYKKLF
>NA|TRGJ1/TRGJ2|TRGV2
TGTGCCACCTGGGACGGGCATGTGAAACTCTTT
CATWDGHVKLF
>few|TRGJ1/TRGJ2|TRGV4
TGTGCCACCTGGAAAAGATATTATAAGAAACTCTTT
CATWKRYYKKLF
>medium-sized|TRGJ1/TRGJ2|TRGV4
TGTGCCACCTGGGATGGGCCGAATTATTATAAGAAACTCTTT
CATWDGPNYYKKLF
>few|TRGJ1/TRGJ2|TRGV4
TGTGCCACCTGGGATATCCTGGGACAGGCCTGGGGCTATAAGAAACTCTTT
CATWDILGQAWGYKKLF
>few|TRGJ1/TRGJ2|TRGV4
TGTGCCACCTGGGATGAGAATTATTATAAGAAACTCTTT
CATWDENYYKKLF
>NA|TRGJ1/TRGJ2|TRGV2
TGTGCCACCTGGGACGGGCAAAATTATAAGAAACTCTTT
CATWDGQNYKKLF
>NA|TRGJP2|TRGV3
TGTGCCACCTGGGGCATTAATAGTGATTGGATCAAGACGTTT
CATWGINSDWIKTF
>medium-sized|TRGJ1/TRGJ2|TRGV3
TGTGCCACCTGGGACAGGCTGGGTTATTATAAGAAACTCTTT
CATWDRLGYYKKLF
>NA|TRGJP2|TRGV2
TGTGCCACCTGGGACGGGTCATGTAGTGATTGGATCAAGACGTTT
CATWDGSCSDWIKTF
>NA|TRGJ1/TRGJ2|TRGV4
TGTGCCACCTGGGGTCCTCTCGGGGATTATTATAAGAAACTCTTT
CATWGPLGDYYKKLF
>NA|TRGJ1/TRGJ2|TRGV10
TGTGCTGCGTGGGATTATACCCCCACACGTATACCTCTTTATTATAAGAAACTCTTT
CAAWDYTPTRIPLYYKKLF
>few|TRGJ1/TRGJ2|TRGV5
TGTGCCACCTGGGACAGGCCGCAGGGACTCTTT
CATWDRPQGLF
>NA|TRGJ1/TRGJ2|TRGV2
TGTGCCACCTGGGACGCGGATAATTATTATAAGAAACTCTTT
CATWDADNYYKKLF
>medium-sized|TRGJ1/TRGJ2|TRGV5
TGTGCCACCTGGGACAGGCTAGATTATAAGAAACTCTTT
CATWDRLDYKKLF
>NA|TRGJ1/TRGJ2|TRGV4
TGTGCCACCTGGGACGGGCCGACCTATTATTATAAGAAACTCTTT
CATWDGPTYYYKKLF
>few|TRGJ1/TRGJ2|TRGV9
TGTGCCTTGTGGGAGGGCATCCACCAAGACTTTTATTATAAGAAACTCTTT
CALWEGIHQDFYYKKLF
>NA|TRGJ1/TRGJ2|TRGV3
TGTGCCACCTGGGACTTCAGGCCGCCCAATTATTATAAGAAACTCTTT
CATWDFRPPNYYKKLF
>NA|TRGJ1/TRGJ2|TRGV9
TGTGCCTTGTGGGAGGTGGGTCAGAATTATTATAAGAAACTCTTT
CALWEVGQNYYKKLF
>NA|TRGJ1/TRGJ2|TRGV2
TGTGCCACCTGGGACGGGGAGCTTTATAAGAAACTCTTT
CATWDGELYKKLF
>few|TRGJ1/TRGJ2|TRGV8
TGTGCCACCTGGGATAGTCTTTCGGGGCCTTATTATAAGAAACTCTTT
CATWDSLSGPYYKKLF
>NA|TRGJ1/TRGJ2|TRGV5
TGTGCCACCTGGGACAGGTTTTATTATTATAAGAAACTCTTT
CATWDRFYYYKKLF
>medium-sized|TRGJ1/TRGJ2|TRGV9
TGTGCCTTGTGGGAGGTGTATTATAAGAAACTCTTT
CALWEVYYKKLF
>medium-sized|TRGJ1/TRGJ2|TRGV10
TGTGCTGCGTGGGATAGCAAACTCTTT
CAAWDSKLF
>once|TRGJ1/TRGJ2|TRGV4
TGTGCCACCTGGGATGGGAAGAGGGATAAGAAACTCTTT
CATWDGKRDKKLF
>NA|TRGJ1/TRGJ2|TRGV5
TGTGCCACCTGGGACAGGCGAAGGACGGAGAAACTCTTT
CATWDRRRTEKLF
>few|TRGJ1/TRGJ2|TRGV2
TGTGCCACCTGGGACGGGCTGCAGGAGTATAAGAAACTCTTT
CATWDGLQEYKKLF
>NA|TRGJ1/TRGJ2|TRGV4
TGTGCCACCTGGGACGGCCCATATTATAAGAAACTCTTT
CATWDGPYYKKLF
>few|TRGJ1/TRGJ2|TRGV8
TGTGCCACCTGGGATAGGCCTCAGGGGAATTATTATAAGAAACTCTTT
CATWDRPQGNYYKKLF
>NA|TRGJ1/TRGJ2|TRGV10
TGTGCTGCGTGGGATTTGGACTATTATAAGAAACTCTTT
CAAWDLDYYKKLF
>few|TRGJP2|TRGV8
TGTGCCACCTGGGATAGACCCCATGATGGTAGTGATTGGATCAAGACGTTT
CATWDRPHDGSDWIKTF